This TCR beta chain emerged from a study of glioma-infiltrating T cells. TCR alpha and beta CDR3 regions were amplified from RNA using iRepertoire nested multiplex PCR. TCRdb reanalysed the multiplex PCR reads using MiXCR and keeps one entry per CDR3 protein. The table shows around 130,000 distinct CDR3 sequences, with more than 20% occurring only once. The CDR3 length is 15 residues. The germline CDR1 and CDR2 sequences are MNHEY and SMNVEV (reference sequence). Trimming cost V 7 bases and J 4 bases, with 18 bases left between them. This clonotype showed up many times. The chain is built from TRBV27 and TRBJ2-3; the D call may be TRBD1 or TRBD2 (5 bases each). Sequenced: glioma tissue, nonneoplastic brain tissue, or PBMCs (not recorded which). The source of this sequence is a human donor with low-grade glioma or glioblastoma, undergoing nonglioma brain surgery, or in good health (not recorded which). CDR3 amino acids: CASIPNSQGADTQYF. The CDR3 nucleotides read TGTGCCAGCATCCCAAACAGCCAGGGAGCAGATACGCAGTATTTT.